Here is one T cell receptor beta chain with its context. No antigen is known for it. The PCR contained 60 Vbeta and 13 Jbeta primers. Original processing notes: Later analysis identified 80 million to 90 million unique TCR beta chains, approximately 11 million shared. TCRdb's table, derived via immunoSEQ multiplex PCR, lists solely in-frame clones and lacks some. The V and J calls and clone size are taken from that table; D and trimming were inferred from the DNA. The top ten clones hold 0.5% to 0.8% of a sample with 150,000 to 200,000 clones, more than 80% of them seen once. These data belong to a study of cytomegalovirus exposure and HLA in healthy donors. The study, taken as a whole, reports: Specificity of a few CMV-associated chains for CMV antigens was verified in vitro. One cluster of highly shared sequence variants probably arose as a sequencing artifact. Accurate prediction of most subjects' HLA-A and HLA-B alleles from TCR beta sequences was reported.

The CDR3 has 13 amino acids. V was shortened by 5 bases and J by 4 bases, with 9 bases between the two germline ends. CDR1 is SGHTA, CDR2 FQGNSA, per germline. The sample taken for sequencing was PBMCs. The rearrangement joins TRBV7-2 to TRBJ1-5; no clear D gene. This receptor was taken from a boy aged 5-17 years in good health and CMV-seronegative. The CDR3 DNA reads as TGTGCCAGCAGCCCAGGAGGGAATCAGCCCCAGCATTTT. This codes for CASSPGGNQPQHF.